This T cell receptor beta chain was recorded in a study of memory CD4+ T cells and cytomegalovirus serostatus. The overall study: Donors were healthy Belgian adults, fewer than ten CMV seropositive and fewer than 30 seronegative.

V shed 0 bases and J shed 2 bases, with 8 bases lying between them. This CDR3 contains 15 residues. In germline, CDR1 is MNHEY, CDR2 SVGAGI. Sequenced by immunoSEQ multiplex PCR; TCRdb stores in-frame clones only, minus some. The profile shows around 60,000 clones, more than 70% of them singletons. Study findings and constraints: Repertoires predicted CMV serostatus with median bootstrapped AUC of approximately 0.95.

Single viable CD3+CD4+CD8-CD45RO+ cells were sorted as the memory CD4+ T cells. As to this clone: The antigen remains undetermined.

The specimen was memory CD4+ T cells from blood. The rearrangement links TRBV6-5 to TRBJ1-3, with unresolved D. The receptor comes from an adult in good health and CMV-seronegative. The CDR3 DNA reads as TGTGCCAGCAGTTACTCGAAAGGGCCTGGAAACACCATATATTTT. Its protein product is CASSYSKGPGNTIYF.